Sequencing of this T cell receptor (beta chain) was carried out in a study of human T cells and chemical hapten exposure. Study at large: The sensitizer, 2% DPC, was used on approximately 2 cm by approximately 2 cm of upper inner arm skin.

This CDR3 is built from 15 residues. CDR1 is LNHDA, CDR2 SQIVND, per germline (reference sequence). The ends lost 7 bases at V and 10 bases at J; junction bases unmatched: 12. MiXCR, applied by TCRdb to the RACE reads, yields one record per CDR3 protein. The sample has about 190,000 distinct CDR3 sequences, roughly a quarter seen once; the top ten hold roughly 2.3%. Regarding time point: patch test 3, about 24 weeks after DPC sensitization. Treatment given: therapeutic diphenylcyclopropenone sensitization with weekly scalp DPC. The material was whole blood, obtained in connection with sensitization to the hapten diphenylcyclopropenone (DPC). The clonotype originates from a woman aged 40 to 50 with alopecia areata. Some clones in this sample may be carry-over from other donors' samples. This chain joins TRBV19 and TRBJ1-6; 8 bases line up with TRBD1. This chain's CDR3 is CASTRDRFGKSPLHF. The CDR3 DNA reads as TGTGCCAGTACCAGGGACAGGTTCGGCAAATCACCCCTCCACTTT.